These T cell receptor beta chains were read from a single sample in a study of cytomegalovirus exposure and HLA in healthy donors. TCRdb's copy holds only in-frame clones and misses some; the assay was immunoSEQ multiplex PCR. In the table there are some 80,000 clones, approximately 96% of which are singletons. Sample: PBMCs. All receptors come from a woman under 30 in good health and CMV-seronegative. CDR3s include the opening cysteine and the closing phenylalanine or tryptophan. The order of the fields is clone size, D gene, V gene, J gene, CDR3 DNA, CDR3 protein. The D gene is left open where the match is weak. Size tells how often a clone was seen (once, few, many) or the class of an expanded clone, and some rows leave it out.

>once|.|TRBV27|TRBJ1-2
TGTGCCAGCAGTTATTCACCCCGGAGTAACTATGGCTACACCTTC
CASSYSPRSNYGYTF
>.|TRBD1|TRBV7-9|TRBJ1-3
TGTGCCAGCAGCTCCAACCGGGACAGGTACTCTGGAAACACCATATATTTT
CASSSNRDRYSGNTIYF
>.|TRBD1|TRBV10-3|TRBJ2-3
TGTGCCATCAGGGACGGACAGGGCGCAGATACGCAGTATTTT
CAIRDGQGADTQYF
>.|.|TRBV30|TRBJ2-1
TGTGCCTGGAACGCTGGGCCTGGGCATGAGCAGTTCTTC
CAWNAGPGHEQFF
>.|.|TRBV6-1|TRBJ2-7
TGTGCCAGCAGCCCCTATGGGGCAGGGCAGTACTTC
CASSPYGAGQYF
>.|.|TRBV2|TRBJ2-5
TGTGCCAGCAAAACCTCCCTCAGGGAGACCCAGTACTTC
CASKTSLRETQYF
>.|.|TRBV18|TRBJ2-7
TGTGCCAGCTCACCACCGGAGAGGGGGATTGGGACGCAGTACTTC
CASSPPERGIGTQYF
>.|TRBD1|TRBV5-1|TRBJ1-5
TGCGCCAGCAGCACGGGGACAGGCAATCAGCCCCAGCATTTT
CASSTGTGNQPQHF
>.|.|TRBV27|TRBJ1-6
TGTGCCAGCAGAGTCCGGACAGACGAGAATTCACCCCTCCACTTT
CASRVRTDENSPLHF
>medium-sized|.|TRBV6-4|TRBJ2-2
TGTGCCAGCAGTGACTCTAGCGGGAACACCGGGGAGCTGTTTTTT
CASSDSSGNTGELFF
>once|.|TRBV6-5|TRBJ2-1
TGTGCCAGCAGTCCCCGGGTCGCTGTATCACTTGAGCAGTTCTTC
CASSPRVAVSLEQFF
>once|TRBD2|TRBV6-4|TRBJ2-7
TGTGCCAGCAGTGAGTCTAGCGGGAGCCTAGGAGAGCAGTACTTC
CASSESSGSLGEQYF
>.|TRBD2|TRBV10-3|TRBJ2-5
TGTGCCATCAGGGAATGGAGCGGGAATGGGAAAGAGACCCAGTACTTC
CAIREWSGNGKETQYF
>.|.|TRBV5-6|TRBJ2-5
TGTGCCAGCAGCCCCTCAGGAAGGCGGGATTCGTTCGGACAAGAGACCCAGTACTTC
CASSPSGRRDSFGQETQYF
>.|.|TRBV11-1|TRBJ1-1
TGTGCCAGCAGCTTCGCGACAGTAAACACTGAAGCTTTCTTT
CASSFATVNTEAFF
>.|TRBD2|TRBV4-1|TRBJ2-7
TGCGCCAGCAGCCAAGGGAAACTAGCGGGACCCATCTACGTCGAGCAGTACTTC
CASSQGKLAGPIYVEQYF
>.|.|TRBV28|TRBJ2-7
TGTGCCAGCACCCAGTTCTCCTACGAGCAGTACTTC
CASTQFSYEQYF
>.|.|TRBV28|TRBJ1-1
TGTGCCAGCAGTTTAAGTAGCACTGAAGCTTTCTTT
CASSLSSTEAFF
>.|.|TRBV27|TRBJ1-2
TGTGCCAGCAGTCCTCCCCCAGGATCGGCCTATGGCTACACCTTC
CASSPPPGSAYGYTF
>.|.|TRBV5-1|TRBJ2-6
TGCGCCAGCAGCTCAGGGTCTGGGGCCAACGTCCTGACTTTC
CASSSGSGANVLTF
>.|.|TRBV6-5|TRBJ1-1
TGTGCCAGCAGTTACTCGAGAGGGAACACTGAAGCTTTCTTT
CASSYSRGNTEAFF
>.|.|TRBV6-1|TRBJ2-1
TGTGCCAGCAGTGAAAGTCAGGGGTGGAACAATGAGCAGTTCTTC
CASSESQGWNNEQFF
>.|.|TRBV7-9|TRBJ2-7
TGTGCCACCACCACCGAGGGAGACTACGAGCAGTACTTC
CATTTEGDYEQYF
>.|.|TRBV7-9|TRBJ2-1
TGTGCCAGCCGTGGACAACTCTCCTACAATGAGCAGTTCTTC
CASRGQLSYNEQFF
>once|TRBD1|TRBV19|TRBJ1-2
TGTGCCAGTACCGAGATGGACAGGACCAACTATGGCTACACCTTC
CASTEMDRTNYGYTF